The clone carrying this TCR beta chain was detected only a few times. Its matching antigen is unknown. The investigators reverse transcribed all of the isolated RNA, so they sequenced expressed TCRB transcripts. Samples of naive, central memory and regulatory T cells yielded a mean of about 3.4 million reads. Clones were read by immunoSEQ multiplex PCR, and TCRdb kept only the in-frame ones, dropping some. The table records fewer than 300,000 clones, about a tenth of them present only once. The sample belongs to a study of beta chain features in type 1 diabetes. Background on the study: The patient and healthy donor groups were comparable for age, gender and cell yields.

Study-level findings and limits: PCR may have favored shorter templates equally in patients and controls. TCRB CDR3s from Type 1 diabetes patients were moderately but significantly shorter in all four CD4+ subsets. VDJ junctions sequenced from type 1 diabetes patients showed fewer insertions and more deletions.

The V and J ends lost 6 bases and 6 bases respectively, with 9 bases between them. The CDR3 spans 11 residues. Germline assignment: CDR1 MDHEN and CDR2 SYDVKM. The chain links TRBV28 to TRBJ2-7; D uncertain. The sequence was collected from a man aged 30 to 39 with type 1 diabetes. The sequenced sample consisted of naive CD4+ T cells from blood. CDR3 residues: CASSSPSEQYF. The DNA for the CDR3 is TGTGCCAGCAGCTCCCCTTCCGAGCAGTACTTC.